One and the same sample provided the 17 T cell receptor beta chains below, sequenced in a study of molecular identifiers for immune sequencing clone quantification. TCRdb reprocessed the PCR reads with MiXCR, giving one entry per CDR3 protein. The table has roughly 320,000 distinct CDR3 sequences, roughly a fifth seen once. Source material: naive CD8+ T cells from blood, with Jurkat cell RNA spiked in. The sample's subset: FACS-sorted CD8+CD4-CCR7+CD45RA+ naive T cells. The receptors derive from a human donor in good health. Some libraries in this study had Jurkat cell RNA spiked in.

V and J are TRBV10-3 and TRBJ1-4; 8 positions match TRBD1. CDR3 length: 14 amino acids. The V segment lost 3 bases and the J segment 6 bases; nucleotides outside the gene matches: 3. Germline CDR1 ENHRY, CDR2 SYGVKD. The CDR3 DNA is TGTGCCATCAGTGATCCGGGACAGGATGAAAAACTGTTTTTT. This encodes CAISDPGQDEKLFF.

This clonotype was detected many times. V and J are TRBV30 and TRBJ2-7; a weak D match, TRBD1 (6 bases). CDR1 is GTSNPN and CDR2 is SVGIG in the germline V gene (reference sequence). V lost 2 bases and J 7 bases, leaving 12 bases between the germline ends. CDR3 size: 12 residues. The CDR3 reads CAWSQGSLEQYF. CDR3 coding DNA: TGTGCCTGGAGTCAGGGGTCTTTGGAGCAGTACTTC.

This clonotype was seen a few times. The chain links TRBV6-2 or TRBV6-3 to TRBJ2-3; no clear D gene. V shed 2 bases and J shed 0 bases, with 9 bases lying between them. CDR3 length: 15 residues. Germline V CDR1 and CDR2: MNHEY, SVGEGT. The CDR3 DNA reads TGTGCCAGCAGTTACAGGGATTCCAGCACAGATACGCAGTATTTT. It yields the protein CASSYRDSSTDTQYF.

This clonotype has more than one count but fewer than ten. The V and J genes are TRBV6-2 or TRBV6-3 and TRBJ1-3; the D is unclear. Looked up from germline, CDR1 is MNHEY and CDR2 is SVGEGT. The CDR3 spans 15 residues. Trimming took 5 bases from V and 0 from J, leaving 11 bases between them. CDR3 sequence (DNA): TGTGCCAGCAGTGGCTCATCGAGCTCTGGAAACACCATATATTTT. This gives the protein CASSGSSSSGNTIYF.

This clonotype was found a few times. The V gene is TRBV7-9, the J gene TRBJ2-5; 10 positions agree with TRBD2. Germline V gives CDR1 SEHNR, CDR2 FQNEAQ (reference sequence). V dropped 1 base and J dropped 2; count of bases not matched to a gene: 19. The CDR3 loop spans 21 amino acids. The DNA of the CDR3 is TGTGCCAGCAGCTTAGACAGGGGCTATCCAACTAGCGGGAAACCTCAAGAGACCCAGTACTTC. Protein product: CASSLDRGYPTSGKPQETQYF.

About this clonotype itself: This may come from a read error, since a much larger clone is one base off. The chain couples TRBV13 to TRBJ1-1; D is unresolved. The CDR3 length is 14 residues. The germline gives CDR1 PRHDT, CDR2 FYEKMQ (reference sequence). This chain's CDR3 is CASSLYLSNTETFF. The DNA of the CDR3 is TGTGCCAGCAGCTTATACCTCAGCAACACTGAAACTTTCTTT.

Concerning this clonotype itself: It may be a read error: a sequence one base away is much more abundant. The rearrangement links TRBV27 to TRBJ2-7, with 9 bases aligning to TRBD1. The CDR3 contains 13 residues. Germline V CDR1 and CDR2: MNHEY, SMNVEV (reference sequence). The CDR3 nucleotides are TGTGCCGGCAGGGACAGGGAGGGCTACGAGCAGTACTTC. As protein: CAGRDREGYEQYF.

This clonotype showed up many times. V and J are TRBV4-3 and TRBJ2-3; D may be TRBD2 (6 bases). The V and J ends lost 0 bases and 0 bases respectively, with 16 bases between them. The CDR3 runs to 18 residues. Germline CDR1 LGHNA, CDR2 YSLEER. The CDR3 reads CASSQEMARGGSTDTQYF. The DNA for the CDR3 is TGCGCCAGCAGCCAAGAAATGGCGCGGGGCGGAAGCACAGATACGCAGTATTTT.

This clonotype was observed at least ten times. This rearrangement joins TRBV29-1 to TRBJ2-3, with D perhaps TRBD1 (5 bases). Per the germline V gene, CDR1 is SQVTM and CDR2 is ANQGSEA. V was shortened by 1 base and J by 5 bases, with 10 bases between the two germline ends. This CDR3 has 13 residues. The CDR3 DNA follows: TGCAGCGTTGAAGGGCAGGGTGGAGATACGCAGTATTTT. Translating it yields CSVEGQGGDTQYF.

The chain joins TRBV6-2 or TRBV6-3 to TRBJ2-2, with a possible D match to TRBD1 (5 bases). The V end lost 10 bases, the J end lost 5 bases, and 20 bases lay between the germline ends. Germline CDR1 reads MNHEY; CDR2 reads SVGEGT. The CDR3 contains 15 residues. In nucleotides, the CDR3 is TGTGCCACCTCCGGTTGGGAAGGGGAAACCGGGGAGCTGTTTTTT. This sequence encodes CATSGWEGETGELFF.

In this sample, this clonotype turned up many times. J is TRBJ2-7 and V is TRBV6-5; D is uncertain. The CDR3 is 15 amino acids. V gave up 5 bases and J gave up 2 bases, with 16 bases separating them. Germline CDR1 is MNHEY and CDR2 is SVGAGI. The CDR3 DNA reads TGTGCCAGCAGTCAATCCAAATACGTTACCTACGAGCAGTACTTC. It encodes CASSQSKYVTYEQYF.

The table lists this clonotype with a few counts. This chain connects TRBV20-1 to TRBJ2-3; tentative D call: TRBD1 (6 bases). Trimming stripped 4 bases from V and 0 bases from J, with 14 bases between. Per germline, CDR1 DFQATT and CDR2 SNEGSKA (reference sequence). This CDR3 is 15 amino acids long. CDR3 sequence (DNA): TGCAGTGCTAAGGGGACAACCTACAGCACAGATACGCAGTATTTT. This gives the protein CSAKGTTYSTDTQYF.

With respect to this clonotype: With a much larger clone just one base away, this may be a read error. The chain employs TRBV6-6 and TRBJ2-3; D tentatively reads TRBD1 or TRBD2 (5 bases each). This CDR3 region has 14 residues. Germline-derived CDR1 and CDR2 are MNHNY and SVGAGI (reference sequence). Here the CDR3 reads CASGYTGQTDTQYF. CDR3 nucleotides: TGTGCCAGCGGTTATACGGGGCAAACAGATACGCAGTATTTT.

The CDR3 DNA reads as TGTGCCAGCAGTTTACAGGGCTTGGGTAATTCACCCCTCCACTTT. Residues: CASSLQGLGNSPLHF. The J gene is TRBJ1-6, the V gene TRBV27; D is perhaps TRBD1 (5 bases). The CDR3 has 15 amino acids. The ends were cut back, 2 bases at V and 6 bases at J, with 11 bases in the middle. CDR1 and CDR2 (germline): MNHEY, SMNVEV (reference sequence).

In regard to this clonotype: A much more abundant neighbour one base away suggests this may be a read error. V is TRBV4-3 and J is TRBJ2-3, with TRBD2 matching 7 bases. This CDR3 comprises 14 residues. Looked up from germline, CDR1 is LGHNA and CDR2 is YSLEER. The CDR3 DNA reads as TGCGCCAACAGCCCCCGACTAGCTGATGATACGCAGTATTTT. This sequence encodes CANSPRLADDTQYF.

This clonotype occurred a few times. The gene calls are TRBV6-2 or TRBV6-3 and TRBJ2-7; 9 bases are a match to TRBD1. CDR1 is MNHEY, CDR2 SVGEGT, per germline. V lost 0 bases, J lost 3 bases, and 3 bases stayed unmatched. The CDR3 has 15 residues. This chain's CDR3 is CASSYSKDRGYEQYF. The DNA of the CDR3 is TGTGCCAGCAGTTACTCGAAGGACAGGGGCTACGAGCAGTACTTC.

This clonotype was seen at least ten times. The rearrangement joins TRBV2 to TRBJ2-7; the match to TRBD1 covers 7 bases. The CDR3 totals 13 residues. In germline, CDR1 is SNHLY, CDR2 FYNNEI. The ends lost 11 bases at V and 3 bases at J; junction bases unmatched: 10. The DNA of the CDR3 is TGTGCCGTCAACAGGGGTGCTGGCTACGAGCAGTACTTC. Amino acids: CAVNRGAGYEQYF.